Included here is one T cell receptor (beta chain) sequence, with context. The data belong to a study of Ad26.COV2.S vaccination and SARS-CoV-2 variants. The overall study: Donor was assigned to the Ad26.COV2.S arm of trial COV1001.

Assay: immunoSEQ multiplex PCR; the TCRdb copy retains only in-frame clones and omits some. The repertoire has about 320,000 clones, roughly nine tenths of them found once; the top ten carry 5% to 6.5%. Treatment meaning: 19 received Ad26.COV2.S at low or high dose, single or two shots; roughly 5 received placebo; per-sample allocation not given. Specimens were obtained on day 63 following the first vaccine or placebo injection. The origin of this receptor is a person aged 18-65 years who received the Ad26.COV2.S COVID-19 vaccine or a placebo. The sequences come from peripheral blood, collected in a trial of Ad26.COV2.S vaccine versus placebo.

The CDR3 here is CASSISSGGGETQYF. CDR3 DNA sequence: TGTGCCAGTAGTATATCTTCGGGGGGCGGGGAGACCCAGTACTTC. This chain joins TRBV19 and TRBJ2-5; TRBD2 is a possible D gene (7 bases). V shed 2 bases and J shed 5 bases, with 15 bases lying between them. This CDR3 region has 15 residues. The germline gives CDR1 LNHDA, CDR2 SQIVND (reference sequence).